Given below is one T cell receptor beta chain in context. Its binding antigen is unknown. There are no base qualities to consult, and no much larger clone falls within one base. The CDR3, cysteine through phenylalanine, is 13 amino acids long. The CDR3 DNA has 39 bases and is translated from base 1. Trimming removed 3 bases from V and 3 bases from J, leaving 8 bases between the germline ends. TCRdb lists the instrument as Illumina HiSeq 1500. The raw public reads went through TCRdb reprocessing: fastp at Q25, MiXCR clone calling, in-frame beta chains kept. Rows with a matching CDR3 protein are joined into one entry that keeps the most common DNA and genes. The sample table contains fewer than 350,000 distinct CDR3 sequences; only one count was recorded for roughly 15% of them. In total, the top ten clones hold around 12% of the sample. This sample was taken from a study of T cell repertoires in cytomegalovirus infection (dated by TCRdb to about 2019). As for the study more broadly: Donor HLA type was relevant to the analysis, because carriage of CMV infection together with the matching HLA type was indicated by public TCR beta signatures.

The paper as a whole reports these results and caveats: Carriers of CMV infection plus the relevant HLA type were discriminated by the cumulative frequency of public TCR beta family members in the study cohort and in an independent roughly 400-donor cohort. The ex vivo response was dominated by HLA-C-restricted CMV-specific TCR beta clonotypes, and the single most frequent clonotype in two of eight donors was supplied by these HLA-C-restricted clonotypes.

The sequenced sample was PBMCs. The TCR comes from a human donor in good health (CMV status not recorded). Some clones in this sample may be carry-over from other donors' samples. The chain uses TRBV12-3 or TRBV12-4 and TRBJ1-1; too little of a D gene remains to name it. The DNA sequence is TGTGCCAGCAGTTTTTATATCGACACTGAAGCTTTCTTT. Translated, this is CASSFYIDTEAFF.